These 18 T cell receptor beta chains came from one sample sequenced in a study of cytotoxic CD8 clonotypes in ibrutinib-treated CLL. Sequencing was performed with immunoSEQ multiplex PCR; in TCRdb, only in-frame clones are kept and a portion is missing. Among roughly 200,000 clones listed, just under 80% were seen once. This material consisted of PBMCs, taken after 12 months of ibrutinib treatment. Receptors originate from a human donor with chronic lymphocytic leukemia.

The chain combines TRBV11-3 with TRBJ2-1; no clear D. This CDR3 region has 12 residues. In germline, CDR1 is SGHNT, CDR2 YENEEA. V lost 0 bases and J lost 9, with 6 bases in between. The CDR3 spells CASSLDRIEQFF. The CDR3 DNA is TGTGCCAGCAGCTTAGATCGCATTGAGCAGTTCTTC.

V is TRBV2 and J is TRBJ1-5; no reliable D call. V was trimmed by 7 bases and J by 8 bases, leaving 15 bases between them. Germline CDR1 reads SNHLY; CDR2 reads FYNNEI. The CDR3 spans 13 residues. The CDR3: CASTEWEREPQHF. CDR3 nucleotide sequence: TGTGCCAGCACGGAGTGGGAAAGGGAGCCCCAGCATTTT.

V gene TRBV5-6 combines with J gene TRBJ2-1; possibly TRBD2 for D (5 bases). The CDR3 spans 16 residues. Trimming pared 1 base from V and 9 bases from J, leaving 20 bases between. CDR1 is SGHDT, CDR2 YYEEEE, per germline. CDR3 in amino acids: CASSLFAPERAGEQFF. CDR3 nucleotides: TGTGCCAGCAGCTTGTTTGCCCCAGAGAGGGCGGGTGAGCAGTTCTTC.

The chain employs TRBV28 and TRBJ1-4; D is ambiguous. CDR3 size: 15 residues. Germline V lookup: CDR1 MDHEN, CDR2 SYDVKM. The V end was cut by 3 bases, the J end by 8 bases, with 16 bases between. CDR3 sequence reads: CASSFLGHSEEKLFF. The CDR3 DNA is TGTGCCAGCAGTTTCCTAGGGCATTCGGAGGAAAAACTGTTTTTT.

The chain has TRBV23-1 and TRBJ2-7; weak D call: TRBD1 (6 bases). TRBV23-1 is designated an ORF whose function remains uncertain. The CDR3 covers 14 residues. V gave up 2 bases and J gave up 6 bases, with 14 bases separating them. Written as DNA, the CDR3 is TGCGCCAGCAGTCAAAAGGCAGGGGCTTGCGAGCAGTACTTC. It yields the protein CASSQKAGACEQYF.

The chain couples TRBV4-2 to TRBJ2-1; TRBD2 matches at 7 bases. Germline CDR1 reads LGHNA; CDR2 reads YNFKEQ. V lost 0 bases and J lost 2; bases outside the gene matches: 7. The CDR3 contains 17 residues. CDR3 residues: CASSQDTPSGTYNEQFF. CDR3 coding DNA: TGTGCCAGCAGCCAAGACACCCCTAGCGGAACCTACAATGAGCAGTTCTTC.

V gene TRBV10-1 combines with J gene TRBJ2-5; 7 positions agree with TRBD2. Germline V gene lookup returns CDR1 WNHNN and CDR2 SYGVQD (reference sequence). The CDR3 sequence is 12 residues long. The junction had 9 bases not matched to a gene; V was cut back by 10 bases and J by 7 bases. The CDR3 nucleotides are TGCGCCACCGGACCGGGCGGGGGGACCCAGTACTTC. Amino acid sequence: CATGPGGGTQYF.

This clone was recorded at least ten times. The chain couples TRBV9 to TRBJ2-7; D is possibly TRBD1 or TRBD2 (5 bases each). The V gene lost 0 bases and the J gene lost 2 bases, with 12 bases spanning the gap. The length of the CDR3 is 15 residues. Germline CDR1 is SGDLS and CDR2 is YYNGEE. CDR3 region: CASSVALGEPYEQYF. The DNA for the CDR3 is TGTGCCAGCAGCGTAGCTCTAGGGGAGCCCTACGAGCAGTACTTC.

Note on this clone: The identical CDR3 is also encoded by other nucleotide sequences in the sample. The chain is built from TRBV29-1 and TRBJ1-1; no reliable D call. V shed 4 bases and J shed 2 bases, with 11 bases lying between them. Germline CDR1 SQVTM, CDR2 ANQGSEA. The CDR3 is 13 amino acids. The CDR3 nucleotides are TGCAGCGTTGCGAGGACGGCCAACACTGAAGCTTTCTTT. It encodes CSVARTANTEAFF. The variable domain in full, completed from reference TRBV29-1 and TRBJ1-1, reads SAVISQKPSRDICQRGTSLTIQCQVDSQVTMMFWYRQQPGQSLTLIATANQGSEATYESGFVIDKFPISRPNLTFSTLTVSNMSPEDSSIYLCSVARTANTEAFFGQGTRLTVV.

The chain links TRBV2 to TRBJ1-4; 9 nucleotides align to TRBD1. J lost 8 bases, V lost 3 bases, and 7 bases had no gene match. Germline CDR1 SNHLY, CDR2 FYNNEI. This CDR3 is 15 amino acids long. CDR3 residues: CASSDQGQGEEKLFF. The CDR3 nucleotides read TGTGCCAGCAGTGACCAGGGACAGGGCGAGGAAAAACTGTTTTTT.

This clone was seen only once. The CDR3: CASSSLSYANTGELFF. As DNA, the CDR3 is TGTGCCAGCAGCAGCCTGAGCTACGCGAACACCGGGGAGCTGTTTTTT. The V and J genes are TRBV5-4 and TRBJ2-2; D remains unclear. The CDR3 has 16 amino acids. V was shortened by 4 bases and J by 0 bases, with 13 bases between the two germline ends. Germline lookup yields CDR1 SGHNT and CDR2 YYREEE (reference sequence). The full variable domain, with the rest looked up from reference TRBV5-4 and TRBJ2-2, is ETGVTQSPTHLIKTRGQQVTLRCSSQSGHNTVSWYQQALGQGPQFIFQYYREEENGRGNFPPRFSGLQFPNYSSELNVNALELDDSALYLCASSSLSYANTGELFFGEGSRLTVL.

The chain has TRBV29-1 and TRBJ2-7, with 7 bases fitting TRBD2. CDR3 size: 13 residues. V shed 3 bases, J shed 4 bases, and the junction held 6 bases outside the gene matches. CDR1 and CDR2 (germline): SQVTM, ANQGSEA. CDR3 region: CSVDGGRGYEQYF. The CDR3 nucleotides read TGCAGCGTTGATGGCGGGAGAGGGTACGAGCAGTACTTC.

The gene calls are TRBV19 and TRBJ2-7, with D perhaps TRBD1 (6 bases). This CDR3 region has 14 residues. CDR1 and CDR2 from the germline V gene are LNHDA and SQIVND (reference sequence). V lost 3 bases, J lost 4 bases, and 13 bases lay in between. CDR3 sequence: CASSIREGTYEQYF. As DNA, the CDR3 is TGTGCCAGTAGTATCCGAGAGGGGACATACGAGCAGTACTTC.

The chain employs TRBV5-4 and TRBJ2-1; 9 bases fit TRBD2. CDR3 size: 14 residues. Trimming removed 5 bases from V and 10 bases from J; junction bases left unmatched: 10. Germline CDR1 SGHNT, CDR2 YYREEE (reference sequence). CDR3 coding DNA: TGTGCCAGCAGGGACCGGGCGGGAGGGCTGGAGCAGTTCTTC. Protein product: CASRDRAGGLEQFF.

The chain uses TRBV15 and TRBJ1-1; a possible D gene is TRBD1 (5 bases). Germline CDR1 and CDR2: LNHNV and YYDKDF (reference sequence). Trimming pared 4 bases from V and 10 bases from J, leaving 13 bases between. CDR3 length: 12 residues. CDR3 nucleotides: TGTGCCACCAGCACCGGGACCCGGGGAGCTTTCTTT. This gives the protein CATSTGTRGAFF.

The rearrangement joins TRBV11-3 to TRBJ2-3; TRBD2 might be the D (5 bases). V was shortened by 3 bases and J by 0 bases, with 13 bases between the two germline ends. This CDR3 has 16 amino acids. Germline V gene data show CDR1 as SGHNT and CDR2 as YENEEA. This chain's CDR3 is CASSFGLETSTDTQYF. Written as DNA, the CDR3 is TGTGCCAGCAGCTTTGGACTCGAAACTAGCACAGATACGCAGTATTTT. The full variable domain, its missing parts supplied by reference TRBV11-3 and TRBJ2-3, is EAGVVQSPRYKIIEKKQPVAFWCNPISGHNTLYWYLQNLGQGPELLIRYENEEAVDDSQLPKDRFSAERLKGVDSTLKIQPAELGDSAVYLCASSFGLETSTDTQYFGPGTRLTVL.

This clone has more than one count but fewer than ten. This chain joins TRBV19 and TRBJ1-5; tentatively, D is TRBD1 (6 bases). Germline V gene data show CDR1 as LNHDA and CDR2 as SQIVND (reference sequence). The CDR3 loop spans 14 amino acids. V lost 3 bases to trimming and J lost 5 bases, with 11 bases between them. The CDR3 sequence: CASSMRGAYQPQHF. In nucleotides, the CDR3 is TGTGCCAGTAGTATGCGGGGGGCCTATCAGCCCCAGCATTTT.

The rearrangement joins TRBV29-1 to TRBJ2-3; D is possibly TRBD2 (6 bases). Trimming cost V 6 bases and J 0 bases, with 16 bases left between them. Germline lookup yields CDR1 SQVTM and CDR2 ANQGSEA. The CDR3 has 15 amino acids. CDR3 amino acids: CSVDLASTSTDTQYF. In DNA form, the CDR3 reads TGCAGCGTGGATCTAGCGAGTACTAGCACAGATACGCAGTATTTT.